This TCR beta chain comes out of a study of technical replicates of blood from a handful of donors. Deletions cut 1 base from V and 2 bases from J, with 8 bases between. Germline CDR1 reads SGHNT; CDR2 reads YENEEA. This CDR3 contains 14 residues. Profiled with immunoSEQ multiplex PCR; TCRdb holds only in-frame clones, not every one. The table has about 81,000 clones, more than 90% seen once; the top ten hold roughly 0.36%. The chain joins TRBV11-3 to TRBJ2-5; tentative D call: TRBD2 (5 bases). The clonotype originates from a human donor in good health. The sample was T cells isolated from PBMCs. The CDR3 protein is CASSLVRGQETQYF. In DNA, the CDR3 is TGTGCCAGCAGCTTAGTTCGGGGACAAGAGACCCAGTACTTC. Full variable domain (remainder filled in from reference TRBV11-3 and TRBJ2-5): EAGVVQSPRYKIIEKKQPVAFWCNPISGHNTLYWYLQNLGQGPELLIRYENEEAVDDSQLPKDRFSAERLKGVDSTLKIQPAELGDSAVYLCASSLVRGQETQYFGPGTRLLVL.